The 28 T cell receptor beta chains listed next were all sequenced from one sample in a study of spatial heterogeneity in lung cancer. As to time point: sample taken at primary tumor resection. A single record per CDR3 protein comes from TCRdb applying MiXCR to the 5' RACE reads. The repertoire holds 850 to 1,200 distinct CDR3 sequences, with roughly 27% as singletons. Overall study results and limits: Tumors with more nonsynonymous mutations had more expanded intratumoral alpha and beta TCRs.

What these receptors recognize is not known. The sample in question was lung tumor tissue, obtained at surgery. These receptors were taken from a male donor with early-stage non-small cell lung cancer.

By its share, this clonotype is large. The chain links TRBV6-2 or TRBV6-3 to TRBJ2-3, with D tentatively TRBD1 (6 bases). The germline V gene encodes CDR1 MNHEY and CDR2 SVGEGT. The CDR3 is 14 amino acids. The germline V and J ends were trimmed by 4 bases and 0 bases, with 8 bases remaining between them. The CDR3 loop is CASSWGRSTDTQYF. The CDR3 DNA reads as TGTGCCAGCAGTTGGGGGCGCAGCACAGATACGCAGTATTTT.

This clonotype is termed large. The DNA of the CDR3 is TGTGCCATCAGTCTAGCGGGTTTAAACACCGGGGAGCTGTTTTTT. Amino acid sequence: CAISLAGLNTGELFF. The chain joins TRBV10-3 to TRBJ2-2, with 8 bases fitting TRBD2. CDR3 length equals 15 residues. V was clipped by 5 bases and J by 2 bases; unmatched bases: 4. In germline, CDR1 is ENHRY, CDR2 SYGVKD.

The chain is built from TRBV4-2 and TRBJ1-2, with D tentatively TRBD1 (5 bases). The CDR3 sequence is 14 residues long. Germline values: CDR1 LGHNA, CDR2 YNFKEQ. V gave up 4 bases and J gave up 8 bases, with 17 bases separating them. CDR3 loop: CASSPRAGSGGYTF. CDR3 DNA: TGTGCCAGCAGCCCCAGGGCAGGGAGTGGCGGCTACACCTTC.

This clonotype came up a few times. The rearrangement joins TRBV2 to TRBJ2-7, with 8 bases matching TRBD1. V shed 3 bases and J 1 base; nucleotides not matched to a gene: 8. This CDR3 region has 16 residues. Germline CDR1 SNHLY, CDR2 FYNNEI. CDR3 coding DNA: TGTGCCAGCAGTGATTTTGGGAGGACAGGGTCCTACGAGCAGTACTTC. Its translation: CASSDFGRTGSYEQYF.

By share, this clonotype counts as large. The chain is built from TRBV7-9 and TRBJ2-1; D might be TRBD2 (5 bases). The germline V gene has CDR1 SEHNR and CDR2 FQNEAQ (reference sequence). This CDR3 contains 12 residues. With 5 bases removed from V and 10 bases from J, the gap between germline ends came to 12 bases. Written as DNA, the CDR3 is TGTGCCAGCAGCGCGGCGGTAGCGGAGCAGTTCTTC. Its translation: CASSAAVAEQFF.

CDR3 protein: CASSEAQSGVQETQYF. CDR3 sequence (DNA): TGTGCCAGCAGTGAAGCGCAGAGTGGAGTGCAAGAGACCCAGTACTTC. This sequence joins TRBV2 and TRBJ2-5; D is unresolved. This CDR3 has 16 residues. Germline assignment: CDR1 SNHLY and CDR2 FYNNEI. The V gene lost 0 bases and the J gene lost 2 bases, with 13 bases spanning the gap.

The V call is TRBV4-3, the J call TRBJ2-1, with 11 positions matching TRBD2. This CDR3 has 16 amino acids. Per the germline V gene, CDR1 is LGHNA and CDR2 is YSLEER. V lost 1 base, J lost 7 bases, and 6 bases stayed unmatched. Here the CDR3 reads CASSQALAGGPNEQFF. The CDR3, as DNA: TGCGCCAGCAGCCAAGCCTTAGCGGGGGGGCCGAATGAGCAGTTCTTC.

This clonotype ranks as large. This chain joins TRBV20-1 and TRBJ2-7, with TRBD2 as a possible D gene (6 bases). V lost 5 bases and J lost 4, with 12 bases in between. Germline CDR1 reads DFQATT; CDR2 reads SNEGSKA (reference sequence). The CDR3 covers 12 residues. The CDR3 sequence is CSAGDFQYEQYF. In DNA form, the CDR3 reads TGCAGTGCTGGGGACTTCCAATACGAGCAGTACTTC.

This clonotype was detected only a few times. The rearrangement links TRBV11-2 to TRBJ1-1, with 10 bases matching TRBD1. The trim removed 5 bases at V and 5 bases at J, leaving 5 bases unmatched. Germline-derived CDR1 and CDR2 are SGHAT and FQNNGV. The CDR3 runs 14 residues. Written as DNA, the CDR3 is TGTGCCAGCAGCACGGACAGGGGGTGGACTGAAGCTTTCTTT. The encoded protein is CASSTDRGWTEAFF.

This clonotype is medium-sized in the sample. The chain recombines TRBV7-9 with TRBJ2-1; D remains ambiguous. The CDR3 length is 12 residues. V shed 10 bases and J shed 8 bases, with 15 bases lying between them. Germline values: CDR1 SEHNR, CDR2 FQNEAQ (reference sequence). CDR3 residues: CANGHPADEQFF. The DNA for the CDR3 is TGTGCCAACGGGCACCCCGCAGATGAGCAGTTCTTC.

By sample share, this clonotype is large. This sequence joins TRBV2 and TRBJ2-7; 8 positions match TRBD2. CDR1 SNHLY and CDR2 FYNNEI come from the germline V gene. V dropped 5 bases and J dropped 5; count of bases not matched to a gene: 5. This CDR3 has 13 residues. The CDR3 DNA is TGTGCCAGCAGTCCTAGCGGGTGGAACGAGCAGTACTTC. Protein sequence: CASSPSGWNEQYF.

By proportion, this clonotype is large. This chain connects TRBV6-1 to TRBJ2-6; D is uncertain. Germline CDR1 reads MNHNS; CDR2 reads SASEGT. V dropped 11 bases and J dropped 4 bases, with 9 bases sitting between them. The CDR3 totals 12 residues. DNA of the CDR3: TGTGCCTCCCAGGAGGGGGCCAACGTCCTGACTTTC. Residues: CASQEGANVLTF.

This clonotype was counted only a few times. V and J are TRBV7-9 and TRBJ2-2; tentative D call: TRBD2 (5 bases). Trimming left V 1 base short and J 7 bases short, with 7 bases between. CDR3 length: 13 residues. Germline CDR1 is SEHNR and CDR2 is FQNEAQ (reference sequence). The CDR3, as DNA: TGTGCCAGCAGCTTAGAGAGGGTCGGGGAGCTGTTTTTT. Amino acids: CASSLERVGELFF.

V is TRBV14 and J is TRBJ1-5, with unresolved D. The V end was cut by 1 base, the J end by 4 bases, with 8 bases between. This CDR3 is 14 amino acids long. CDR1 and CDR2 from the germline V gene are SGHDN and FVKESK. The CDR3 DNA follows: TGTGCCAGCAGCCAAGCAGGAGGAAATCAGCCCCAGCATTTT. As protein: CASSQAGGNQPQHF.

This clonotype turned up a few times. The chain is built from TRBV6-6 and TRBJ1-1; D might be TRBD1 (5 bases). The CDR3 length is 13 residues. Germline V gene lookup returns CDR1 MNHNY and CDR2 SVGAGI (reference sequence). Trimming took 0 bases from V and 7 from J, leaving 9 bases between them. DNA for the CDR3: TGTGCCAGCAGTTACTCGGGGGTAGGTGAAGCTTTCTTT. This sequence encodes CASSYSGVGEAFF.

This clonotype was seen a handful of times. This chain joins TRBV11-2 and TRBJ1-5; D unclear. The CDR3 has 13 amino acids. Germline CDR1 and CDR2: SGHAT and FQNNGV. Trimming shortened V by 5 bases and J by 8 bases, and 13 bases separated the two germline ends. The CDR3: CASSANAGEPQHF. The CDR3, as DNA: TGTGCCAGCAGCGCCAACGCCGGTGAGCCCCAGCATTTT.

This clonotype was counted at least ten times. The V and J genes are TRBV19 and TRBJ1-2; the D is unclear. CDR1 and CDR2 (germline): LNHDA, SQIVND (reference sequence). With 6 bases removed from V and 0 bases from J, the gap between germline ends came to 14 bases. CDR3 length: 15 residues. The CDR3 nucleotides are TGTGCCAGTAGCCCTGGCCGGGCAGCTAACTATGGCTACACCTTC. Translated: CASSPGRAANYGYTF. Full variable domain (outside the CDR3, taken from reference TRBV19 and TRBJ1-2): DGGITQSPKYLFRKEGQNVTLSCEQNLNHDAMYWYRQDPGQGLRLIYYSQIVNDFQKGDIAEGYSVSREKKESFPLTVTSAQKNPTAFYLCASSPGRAANYGYTFGSGTRLTVV.

This clonotype was counted between two and nine times. The chain has TRBV20-1 and TRBJ2-7; D is perhaps TRBD1 (6 bases). Germline V gives CDR1 DFQATT, CDR2 SNEGSKA (reference sequence). This CDR3 contains 14 residues. V shed 0 bases and J shed 4 bases, with 13 bases lying between them. CDR3 region: CSARDATGRYEQYF. The CDR3 DNA is TGCAGTGCTAGAGATGCGACAGGTAGATACGAGCAGTACTTC.

This clonotype ranks as large. The chain uses TRBV29-1 and TRBJ2-3; TRBD1 or TRBD2 may be the D gene (5 bases each). This CDR3 spans 12 amino acids. V was pared by 2 bases and J by 4 bases, with 7 bases between. The germline V gene has CDR1 SQVTM and CDR2 ANQGSEA. As DNA, the CDR3 is TGCAGCGTTGAAAGAGGGGCAGATACGCAGTATTTT. It yields the protein CSVERGADTQYF.

This rearrangement joins TRBV6-1 to TRBJ2-7; either TRBD1 or TRBD2 may supply D (6 bases each). The CDR3 has 14 residues. Trimming stripped 10 bases from V and 1 base from J, with 17 bases between. Germline assignment: CDR1 MNHNS and CDR2 SASEGT. This CDR3 is CAIKGEVISYEQYF. CDR3 DNA: TGTGCCATAAAGGGGGAGGTAATTTCCTACGAGCAGTACTTC.

By share, this clonotype ranks as medium-sized. DNA for the CDR3: TGCAGCGTTGAAACTACCTATGACCGAGAGCAGTACTTC. It yields the protein CSVETTYDREQYF. The rearrangement joins TRBV29-1 to TRBJ2-7; D gene unclear. V was pared by 2 bases and J by 7 bases, with 15 bases between. Germline values: CDR1 SQVTM, CDR2 ANQGSEA. This CDR3 has 13 amino acids.

The chain has TRBV18 and TRBJ2-4; D gene uncertain. This CDR3 contains 13 residues. The germline CDR1 and CDR2 sequences are KGHSH and LQKENI. The V and J ends lost 6 bases and 5 bases respectively, with 11 bases between them. In DNA, the CDR3 is TGTGCCAGCTCGACGGACCAAGAAAACATTCAGTACTTC. Translation gives CASSTDQENIQYF.

In this sample, this clonotype is large. This chain connects TRBV6-7 to TRBJ2-5, with 9 bases identical to TRBD2. TRBV6-7 qualifies as an ORF whose function is uncertain. V shed 7 bases, J shed 3 bases, and the junction held 21 bases outside the gene matches. This CDR3 region has 19 residues. The CDR3 here is CASTPGKVAGALKEETQYF. The CDR3 DNA follows: TGTGCCAGCACCCCCGGGAAGGTAGCGGGAGCCTTGAAGGAAGAGACCCAGTACTTC.

This chain uses TRBV28 with TRBJ2-7; TRBD2 matches at 7 bases. V shed 6 bases, J shed 4 bases, and the junction held 3 bases outside the gene matches. The CDR3 totals 12 residues. In germline, CDR1 is MDHEN, CDR2 SYDVKM. CDR3 residues: CASRTSTYEQYF. The CDR3 coding sequence is TGTGCCAGCAGGACTAGCACATACGAGCAGTACTTC.

This clonotype is categorized as large. V usage is TRBV5-1 and J usage is TRBJ1-2; D unresolved. The CDR3 consists of 14 residues. Germline CDR1 SGHRS, CDR2 YFSETQ. V was trimmed by 0 bases and J by 3 bases, leaving 9 bases between them. The CDR3 DNA sequence: TGCGCCAGCAGCTTGGGGTCGGGTTACTATGGCTACACCTTC. Translating gives CASSLGSGYYGYTF.

Judged by abundance, this clonotype is medium-sized. This chain connects TRBV28 to TRBJ1-4; 8 bases line up with TRBD1. V trimming: 1 base; J trimming: 7 bases; junction bases outside the gene matches: 5. The CDR3 contains 15 residues. The germline gives CDR1 MDHEN, CDR2 SYDVKM. CDR3: CASSLFGQGPEKLFF. The CDR3 DNA follows: TGTGCCAGCAGTTTATTCGGACAGGGCCCTGAAAAACTGTTTTTT.

This clonotype is large (0.1 to 1%) in the sample. The V and J genes are TRBV9 and TRBJ2-7, with 7 bases that match TRBD1. Germline CDR1 and CDR2: SGDLS and YYNGEE. J lost 2 bases, V lost 3 bases, and 5 bases had no gene match. This CDR3 has 14 residues. CDR3 in amino acids: CASSAGTVPYEQYF. The CDR3 DNA reads as TGTGCCAGCAGCGCCGGGACAGTCCCCTACGAGCAGTACTTC.

V gene TRBV14 combines with J gene TRBJ2-1, with a weak D call TRBD2 (6 bases). CDR1 and CDR2 (germline): SGHDN, FVKESK. V lost 2 bases, J lost 3 bases, and 20 bases lay in between. This CDR3 comprises 18 residues. CDR3 loop: CASSQNQWGQGLYNEQFF. The CDR3 DNA sequence: TGTGCCAGCAGCCAAAACCAATGGGGTCAGGGACTCTACAATGAGCAGTTCTTC.